These 5 T cell receptor beta chains were sequenced from one sample in a study of shared clonotypes between healthy human individuals. Assay: immunoSEQ multiplex PCR; the TCRdb copy retains only in-frame clones and omits some. The sample contains around 2.1 million clones, 90% to 96% of which appear only once. Sequencing input: naive CD4+ T cells sorted from blood. Indicated subset: CD45RA+ positively selected. The receptors were gathered from a young man in good health.

On this clone: Additional DNA sequences in this sample encode the identical CDR3. This sequence joins TRBV5-1 and TRBJ1-3; no clear D gene. Trimming shortened V by 0 bases and J by 3 bases, and 4 bases separated the two germline ends. Germline lookup yields CDR1 SGHRS and CDR2 YFSETQ. The CDR3 is 13 residues long. The CDR3 region is CASSLEGGNTIYF. The DNA of the CDR3 is TGCGCCAGCAGCTTGGAAGGTGGAAACACCATATATTTT.

The V gene is TRBV6-5, the J gene TRBJ2-7; D unclear. Trimming took 10 bases from V and 3 from J, leaving 10 bases between them. The CDR3 contains 11 residues. Looked up from germline, CDR1 is MNHEY and CDR2 is SVGAGI. The CDR3 reads CATGPSYEQYF. The CDR3 DNA sequence: TGTGCCACCGGACCGAGCTACGAGCAGTACTTC.

This clone has a single count. The chain has TRBV29-1 and TRBJ2-7, with 14 bases that match TRBD2. The CDR3 contains 14 residues. Trimming took 5 bases from V and 2 from J; bases not matched to a gene: 2. Germline lookup yields CDR1 SQVTM and CDR2 ANQGSEA. CDR3 coding DNA: TGCAGCGTTCGACTAGCGGGAGGGCCCTACGAGCAGTACTTC. Translated, it gives CSVRLAGGPYEQYF.

The chain is built from TRBV18 and TRBJ2-7; possibly TRBD1 for D (6 bases). The CDR3 has 15 amino acids. Germline V gene lookup returns CDR1 KGHSH and CDR2 LQKENI. V dropped 5 bases and J dropped 2 bases, with 16 bases sitting between them. The DNA of the CDR3 is TGTGCCAGCTCAGAATCCTCCGGGACAACCTACGAGCAGTACTTC. Its protein is CASSESSGTTYEQYF.

This clone appeared once. The V gene is TRBV7-3, the J gene TRBJ1-3; D may be TRBD1 (5 bases). Deletions cut 5 bases from V and 0 bases from J, with 14 bases between. The CDR3 has 16 residues. Germline CDR1 and CDR2: SGHTA and FQGTGA. The CDR3 loop reads CASSRDKGSSGNTIYF. The CDR3 nucleotides read TGTGCCAGCAGCCGCGACAAGGGGAGCTCTGGAAACACCATATATTTT.